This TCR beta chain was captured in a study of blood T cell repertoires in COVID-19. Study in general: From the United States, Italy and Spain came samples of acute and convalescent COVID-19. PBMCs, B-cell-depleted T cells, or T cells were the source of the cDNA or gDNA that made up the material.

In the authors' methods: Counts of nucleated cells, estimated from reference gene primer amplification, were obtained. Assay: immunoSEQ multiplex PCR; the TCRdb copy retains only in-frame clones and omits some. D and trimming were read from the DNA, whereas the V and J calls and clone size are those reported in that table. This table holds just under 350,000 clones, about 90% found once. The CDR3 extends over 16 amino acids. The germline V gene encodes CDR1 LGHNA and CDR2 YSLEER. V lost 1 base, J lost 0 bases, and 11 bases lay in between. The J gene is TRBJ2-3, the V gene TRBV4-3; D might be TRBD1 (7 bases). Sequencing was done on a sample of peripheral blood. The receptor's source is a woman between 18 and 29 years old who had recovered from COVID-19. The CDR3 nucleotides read TGCGCCAGCAGCCAAGCGACAGGGACTAGCACAGATACGCAGTATTTT. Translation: CASSQATGTSTDTQYF.